Following are 5 T cell receptor beta chains from one sample sequenced in a study of early T cells in non-severe SARS-CoV-2 infection. TCRdb redid the calling of the 5' RACE reads with MiXCR, one entry per CDR3 protein. Altogether tens of thousands of distinct CDR3 sequences are present, around 12% being singletons, with the ten largest covering roughly 4.2%. Sequencing used whole blood. These receptor sequences come from an adult who was a healthcare worker with PCR-confirmed SARS-CoV-2 infection or an uninfected control (not recorded which).

V and J are TRBV7-9 and TRBJ2-5; D remains ambiguous. Germline loops: CDR1 SEHNR, CDR2 FQNEAQ (reference sequence). The CDR3 length is 11 residues. V was pared by 7 bases and J by 5 bases, with 8 bases between. The DNA of the CDR3 is TGTGCCAGCAAGAAAGGGGAGACCCAGTACTTC. This codes for CASKKGETQYF.

This clonotype was seen at least ten times. The CDR3 here is CASSSQGRRGRAYNEQFF. The DNA for the CDR3 is TGTGCCAGCAGCTCCCAGGGTCGGCGCGGGAGGGCCTACAATGAGCAGTTCTTC. The chain links TRBV11-2 to TRBJ2-1, with 9 positions matching TRBD2. The ends lost 4 bases at V and 2 bases at J; junction bases unmatched: 12. The CDR3 sequence is 18 residues long. From germline, CDR1 is SGHAT and CDR2 FQNNGV. Full variable domain (remainder filled in from reference TRBV11-2 and TRBJ2-1): EAGVAQSPRYKIIEKRQSVAFWCNPISGHATLYWYQQILGQGPKLLIQFQNNGVVDDSQLPKDRFSAERLKGVDSTLKIQPAKLEDSAVYLCASSSQGRRGRAYNEQFFGPGTRLTVL.

This clonotype has at least ten counts. The chain has TRBV19 and TRBJ2-4; 7 bases align to TRBD1. CDR1 LNHDA and CDR2 SQIVND come from the germline V gene (reference sequence). The V gene end was trimmed by 4 bases and the J gene end by 6 bases; junction bases not matched to a gene: 6. The CDR3 sequence is 14 residues long. The CDR3 DNA reads TGTGCCAGTAGTACGACAGGGAACGTAAACATTCAGTACTTC. Protein: CASSTTGNVNIQYF.

This clonotype was counted between two and nine times. The chain employs TRBV7-3 and TRBJ1-1; D uncertain. Trimming pared 0 bases from V and 3 bases from J, leaving 5 bases between. The CDR3 length is 13 residues. Germline V lookup: CDR1 SGHTA, CDR2 FQGTGA. The CDR3 region is CASSLTGHTEAFF. For the CDR3, the DNA is TGTGCCAGCAGCTTAACAGGACACACTGAAGCTTTCTTT.

This clonotype was counted only a few times. J is TRBJ2-7 and V is TRBV28; D is perhaps TRBD1 (6 bases). CDR1 is MDHEN and CDR2 is SYDVKM in the germline V gene. The CDR3 has 14 residues. The V and J ends lost 7 bases and 1 base respectively, with 14 bases between them. The CDR3 region is CASTFGQSSYEQYF. The CDR3 DNA reads as TGTGCCAGCACCTTTGGACAGAGTTCCTACGAGCAGTACTTC.